These 2 T cell receptor beta chains originate from one sample sequenced in a study of cytomegalovirus exposure and HLA in healthy donors. Profiling relied on immunoSEQ multiplex PCR, and the TCRdb table lists in-frame clones only, not all of them. Of 150,000 or so clones listed, 80% to 90% are singletons. Sequencing was carried out using PBMCs. Source of these receptors: a woman in her 30s in good health and CMV-seronegative.

J is TRBJ2-7 and V is TRBV10-2, with D perhaps TRBD1 (5 bases). V lost 8 bases, J lost 1 base, and 9 bases lay in between. Per the germline V gene, CDR1 is WSHSY and CDR2 is SAAADI. This CDR3 contains 12 residues. CDR3 nucleotides: TGCGCCAGCTCAGGGTATTCCTACGAGCAGTACTTC. Protein product: CASSGYSYEQYF.

The rearrangement uses TRBV5-1 and TRBJ2-1; weak D call: TRBD2 (6 bases). This CDR3 is built from 12 residues. Germline loops: CDR1 SGHRS, CDR2 YFSETQ. V lost 6 bases to trimming and J lost 6 bases, with 10 bases between them. The DNA for the CDR3 is TGCGCCAGCACGGAGGGAATCAATGAGCAGTTCTTC. Translated, it gives CASTEGINEQFF.